The TCR beta chain described here comes from a study of blood T cell repertoires in COVID-19 (dated by TCRdb to the early 2020s). Looking at the study overall: Samples from collaborators originated in the United States, Italy and Spain and spanned both the acute and convalescent phases of COVID-19. The prospective study material was composed of cDNA or gDNA derived from T cells, B-cell-depleted T cells, or PBMCs. Deeply sampled blood TCRbeta repertoires from subjects exposed to, actively infected with, or recovered from COVID-19 were included in the dataset. The repertoires were released in a freely available public database meant as a resource for research on the immune response to SARS-CoV-2. The samples were drawn from two sources: the first 160 participants of the ongoing ImmuneRACE study, and 950 to 1,500 subjects contributed by 6 global collaborators. Nearly every sample came with metadata listing a de-identified subject ID, COVID-19 status, age in years and sex. HLA class I and class II types, where available, came from metadata supplied by the sample provider rather than from assay-based typing.

Participants in the prospective study were aged about 18 to 90 years, lived in under 30 United States geographic areas, and enrolled through a virtual design. In the prospective study, participants were assigned to cohorts based on the clinical history participants reported in a screening survey and a study questionnaire. Each participant in the prospective study had whole blood, serum and a nasopharyngeal or oropharyngeal swab collected by mobile phlebotomists. Participants in the prospective study had the option to provide additional blood draws and questionnaires over a roughly 2-month period. Before DNA extraction, blood samples from the prospective study were shipped at room temperature or frozen. This clone was seen a few times. The target of this receptor is not known. No per-base quality is available; no much larger clone lies one base away. TCRbeta CDR3 regions were amplified from genomic DNA using the immunoSEQ Assay, a bias-controlled multiplex PCR. The authors processed their data as follows. The number of nucleated cells in each sample was estimated by amplification of reference gene primers within the assay. To quantify the absolute abundance of each unique TCRbeta CDR3 rearrangement, sequence reads were collapsed and filtered. For each sample, productive Simpson clonality was calculated as the square root of Simpson's diversity index over productive rearrangements. Not all clones reach the TCRdb copy of this immuneACCESS table, which keeps in-frame sequences only. Checked studies attribute under half of the gap to unresolved V genes and leave the rest unexplained. V and J calls and clone size come straight from that table; D and trimming were deduced from the DNA. The sample table records about 180,000 clones; more than 85% of these occur just once. Jointly, the top ten make up 1.2% of the sample.

The paper as a whole reports these results and caveats: The amount of clinical and demographic metadata varied by source and participant and was provided uncurated.

Taken from cysteine to phenylalanine, the CDR3 has 14 residues. Only the CDR3 portion is preserved as DNA: 42 bases, with reading frame beginning at the first base. At the junction V is shortened by 3 bases and J by 5 bases, with 10 bases in between. CDR1 KGHSH and CDR2 LQKENI are derived from the germline V gene. Recombination linked TRBV18 to TRBJ2-2; TRBD1 is a weak D gene call, 5 bases matching. This sequence was found in a human donor with acute COVID-19. The donor label of this sample is uncertain. The sample was PBMCs or T cells enriched from blood (not recorded which). The CDR3: CASSPDTGTGELFF. The DNA sequence reads TGTGCCAGCTCACCCGATACAGGAACCGGGGAGCTGTTTTTT.